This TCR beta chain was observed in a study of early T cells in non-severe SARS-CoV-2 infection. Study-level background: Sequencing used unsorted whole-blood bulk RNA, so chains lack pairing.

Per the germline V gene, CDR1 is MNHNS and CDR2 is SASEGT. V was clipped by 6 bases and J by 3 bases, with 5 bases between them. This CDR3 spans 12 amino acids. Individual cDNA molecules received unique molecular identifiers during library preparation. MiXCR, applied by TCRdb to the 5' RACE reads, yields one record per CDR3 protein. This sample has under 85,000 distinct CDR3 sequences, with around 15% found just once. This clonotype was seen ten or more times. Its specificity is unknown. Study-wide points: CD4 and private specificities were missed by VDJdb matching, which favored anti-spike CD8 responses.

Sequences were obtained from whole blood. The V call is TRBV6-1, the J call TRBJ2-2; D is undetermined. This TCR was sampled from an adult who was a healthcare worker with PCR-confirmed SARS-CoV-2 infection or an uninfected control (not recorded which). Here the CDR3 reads CASSVHTGELFF. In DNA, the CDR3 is TGTGCCAGCAGCGTACACACCGGGGAGCTGTTTTTT.